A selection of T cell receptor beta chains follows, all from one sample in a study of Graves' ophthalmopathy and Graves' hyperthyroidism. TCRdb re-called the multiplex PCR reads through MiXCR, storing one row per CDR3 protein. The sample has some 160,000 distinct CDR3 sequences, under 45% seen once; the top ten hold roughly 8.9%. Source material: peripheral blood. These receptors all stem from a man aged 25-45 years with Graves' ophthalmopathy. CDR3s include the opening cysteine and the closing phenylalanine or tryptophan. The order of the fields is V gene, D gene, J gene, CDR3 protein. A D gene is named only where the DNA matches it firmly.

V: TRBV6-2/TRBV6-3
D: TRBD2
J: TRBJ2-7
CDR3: CASSREASGAYEQYF

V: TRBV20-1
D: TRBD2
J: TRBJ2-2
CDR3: CSARRGGSTGELFF

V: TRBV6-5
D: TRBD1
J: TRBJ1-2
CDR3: CASSYSGQEVGYTF

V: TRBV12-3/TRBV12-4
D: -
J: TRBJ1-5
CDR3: CASSSTGTLNQPQHF

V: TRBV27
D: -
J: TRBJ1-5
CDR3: CASASRGGIGNQPQHF

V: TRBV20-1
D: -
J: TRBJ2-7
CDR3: CSAGDLESPLEQYF

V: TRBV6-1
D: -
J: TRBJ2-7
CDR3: CASTDSGGSEQYF

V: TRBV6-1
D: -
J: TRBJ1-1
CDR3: CASSPDSENTEAFF

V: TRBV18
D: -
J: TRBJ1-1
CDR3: CASSPPSRQNTEAFF

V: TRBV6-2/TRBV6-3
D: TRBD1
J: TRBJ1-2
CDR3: CASRTGTGIYGYTF

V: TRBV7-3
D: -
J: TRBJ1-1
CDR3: CASSLQRGTEAFF

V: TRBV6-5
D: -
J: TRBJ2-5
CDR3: CASSYAPRGTQYF

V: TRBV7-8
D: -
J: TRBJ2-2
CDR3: CASSPLAEGINTGELFF

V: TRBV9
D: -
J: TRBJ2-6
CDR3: CASSARFSGANVLTF

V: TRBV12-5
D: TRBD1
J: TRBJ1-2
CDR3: CASGVGTAGTNYGYTF

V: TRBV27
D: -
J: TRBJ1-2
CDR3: CASSLSRVGYGYTF

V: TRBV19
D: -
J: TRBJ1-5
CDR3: CASSIAGDGGQPQHF

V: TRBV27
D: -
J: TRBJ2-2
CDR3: CASSLYSNTGELFF

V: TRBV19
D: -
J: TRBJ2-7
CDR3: CASSTGRGYEQYF

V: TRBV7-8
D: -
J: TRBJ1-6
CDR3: CASSGDNSPLHF

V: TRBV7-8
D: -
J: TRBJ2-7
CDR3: CASSLRLGLEGYEQYF

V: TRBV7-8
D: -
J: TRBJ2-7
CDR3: CASSLATGRRSYEQYF

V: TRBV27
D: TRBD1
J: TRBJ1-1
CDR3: CASTRDRNTEAFF

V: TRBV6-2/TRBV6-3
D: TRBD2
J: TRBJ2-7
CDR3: CAILLSGTYYEQYF

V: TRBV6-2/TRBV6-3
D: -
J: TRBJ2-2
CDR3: CASTYRLGLVGELFF

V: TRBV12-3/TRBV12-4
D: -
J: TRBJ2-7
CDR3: CASSLNGGKLEQYF

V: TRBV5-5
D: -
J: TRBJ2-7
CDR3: CASSLGKASSSYEQYF

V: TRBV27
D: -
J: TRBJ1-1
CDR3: CASTKHGPNTEAFF

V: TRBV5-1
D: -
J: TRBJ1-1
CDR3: CASSTSGMNTEAFF

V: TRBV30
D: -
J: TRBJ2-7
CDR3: CAWSDDTSEQYF